This passage covers 26 T cell receptor beta chains from one sample sequenced in a study of blood T cells in healthy people across ages. Using a J-beta primer mix together with a sample-barcoded 5' primer, a second PCR was run for about 7 to 12 cycles. TCRdb reprocessed the 5' RACE reads via MiXCR and lists one record per CDR3 protein. The repertoire holds fewer than 1,000,000 distinct CDR3 sequences, with around 43% as singletons. Sequencing input: blood. These receptors all stem from a man between 60 and 75 years old in good health.

The chain employs TRBV9 and TRBJ2-3, with 8 bases lining up with TRBD2. V dropped 0 bases and J dropped 3; count of bases not matched to a gene: 3. Germline assignment: CDR1 SGDLS and CDR2 YYNGEE. The CDR3 is 15 amino acids. The DNA of the CDR3 is TGTGCCAGCAGCGTAGCGGGGGGGCGTACAGATACGCAGTATTTT. Translating gives CASSVAGGRTDTQYF.

J is TRBJ2-3 and V is TRBV20-1, with 15 bases matching TRBD2. This CDR3 region has 16 residues. V lost 6 bases to trimming and J lost 7 bases; unmatched junction nucleotides: 11. The germline V gene has CDR1 DFQATT and CDR2 SNEGSKA (reference sequence). The CDR3 DNA reads as TGCAGTGCGCCCATTGGACTAGCGGGGGGGCTAAATACGCAGTATTTT. Protein product: CSAPIGLAGGLNTQYF.

This clonotype was picked up a small number of times. The CDR3 coding sequence is TGCAGCGTTGAACAAAGCTCTGGAAACACCATATATTTT. Protein sequence: CSVEQSSGNTIYF. This chain uses TRBV29-1 with TRBJ1-3; D not resolved. V was trimmed by 2 bases and J by 0 bases, leaving 5 bases between them. Per germline, CDR1 SQVTM and CDR2 ANQGSEA. There are 13 residues in the CDR3.

V usage is TRBV28 and J usage is TRBJ2-1, with D possibly being TRBD2 (7 bases). Between the trimmed V and J ends, which lost 5 bases and 3 bases, there was a span of 17 bases. CDR1 is MDHEN, CDR2 SYDVKM, per germline. The CDR3 sequence is 16 residues long. The CDR3 DNA reads as TGTGCCAGCAGTAACCCTCGGCGGGGGCACTACAATGAGCAGTTCTTC. Protein sequence: CASSNPRRGHYNEQFF.

The chain uses TRBV6-5 and TRBJ2-2, with D tentatively TRBD2 (5 bases). Germline V gene lookup returns CDR1 MNHEY and CDR2 SVGAGI. The CDR3 is 15 residues long. Trimming removed 3 bases from V and 7 bases from J, with 15 bases in between. DNA for the CDR3: TGTGCCAGCAGTTATGAAGATCGAGGGAACGGGGAGCTGTTTTTT. Translated: CASSYEDRGNGELFF.

This chain connects TRBV7-9 to TRBJ2-1; 8 bases are a match to TRBD2. The length of the CDR3 is 15 residues. CDR1 is SEHNR and CDR2 is FQNEAQ in the germline V gene (reference sequence). J was trimmed by 5 bases and V by 2 bases; bases with no gene match: 5. CDR3 in amino acids: CASSLPGGPHNEQFF. As DNA, the CDR3 is TGTGCCAGCAGCTTACCGGGGGGGCCTCACAATGAGCAGTTCTTC.

Remarks on this clonotype: One end of the junction is discordant with germline, which a read error may explain. V gene TRBV27 combines with J gene TRBJ2-6, with 7 nucleotides matching TRBD1. Germline values: CDR1 MNHEY, CDR2 SMNVEV (reference sequence). The CDR3 sequence is 18 residues long. CDR3 coding DNA: TGTGCCAGCAGTTTATGGGCAGGGGGTGGCTCTGGGGCCAACGTCCCGACTTTC. It is translated as CASSLWAGGGSGANVPTF.

The CDR3 reads CASTLDRNSYEQYF. The CDR3 region has the DNA TGTGCCAGCACCTTAGACAGGAACTCCTACGAGCAGTACTTC. The chain uses TRBV5-6 and TRBJ2-7; D may be TRBD1 (6 bases). Per the germline V gene, CDR1 is SGHDT and CDR2 is YYEEEE. This CDR3 region has 14 residues. Trimming removed 6 bases from V and 0 bases from J, with 13 bases in between. Full variable domain (rest looked up from reference TRBV5-6 and TRBJ2-7): DAGVTQSPTHLIKTRGQQVTLRCSPKSGHDTVSWYQQALGQGPQFIFQYYEEEERQRGNFPDRFSGHQFPNYSSELNVNALLLGDSALYLCASTLDRNSYEQYFGPGTRLTVT.

This clonotype has a handful of counts. This chain links TRBV24-1 with TRBJ2-5, with 12 bases lining up with TRBD1. Losses at the gene ends were 9 bases for V and 5 bases for J; bases not matched to a gene: 3. Looked up from germline, CDR1 is KGHDR and CDR2 is SFDVKD. CDR3 length equals 13 residues. The CDR3 nucleotides read TGTGCCACCGGGACAGGGGGCCGGGAGACCCAGTACTTC. This translates into CATGTGGRETQYF.

The V and J genes are TRBV6-2 or TRBV6-3 and TRBJ2-5; D perhaps matches TRBD1 (5 bases). The DNA end favors TRBJ2-7, so the J call may be wrong. CDR3 length: 15 residues. Germline V CDR1 and CDR2: MNHEY, SVGEGT. The CDR3 is CASSYSGRADYEQYF. CDR3 DNA sequence: TGTGCCAGCAGTTACTCGGGCAGGGCGGACTACGAGCAGTACTTC.

This clonotype occurred a few times. This CDR3 reads CASSQEGVGTRMYEQYF. Here the CDR3 DNA reads TGCGCCAGCAGCCAAGAGGGGGTAGGGACAAGGATGTACGAGCAGTACTTC. The rearrangement uses TRBV4-3 and TRBJ2-7, with a tentative D call TRBD1 (6 bases). The germline V gene encodes CDR1 LGHNA and CDR2 YSLEER. The CDR3 consists of 17 residues. The germline V and J ends were trimmed by 0 bases and 4 bases, with 19 bases remaining between them.

This clonotype was counted only a few times. The CDR3 coding sequence is TGCAGCGCAGGGTACACTGAAGCTTTCTTT. This encodes CSAGYTEAFF. This chain uses TRBV29-1 with TRBJ1-1; D perhaps matches TRBD1 (5 bases). The CDR3 spans 10 residues. Germline CDR1 and CDR2: SQVTM and ANQGSEA. Trimming shortened V by 7 bases and J by 3 bases, and 6 bases separated the two germline ends.

This clonotype has more than one count but fewer than ten. The rearrangement uses TRBV6-4 and TRBJ2-1, with TRBD1 identical over 8 bases. Germline-derived CDR1 and CDR2 are MRHNA and SNTAGT. The CDR3 sequence is 14 residues long. The V and J ends lost 6 bases and 10 bases, in that order; junction bases with no gene match: 11. CDR3 sequence reads: CASRADRGSGEQFF. The CDR3 DNA reads as TGTGCCAGCAGAGCTGACAGGGGATCCGGCGAGCAGTTCTTC.

Written as DNA, the CDR3 is TGTGCCAGCAGTCTACCGGGACTAGCGGGGGTGGGCGAGCAGTACTTC. Translated: CASSLPGLAGVGEQYF. The chain links TRBV27 to TRBJ2-5; 14 bases are a match to TRBD2. The assigned J gene may be wrong: the sequence end matches TRBJ2-7 better. The CDR3 spans 16 residues. Germline loops: CDR1 MNHEY, CDR2 SMNVEV (reference sequence).

The J gene is TRBJ2-7, the V gene TRBV20-1; the D gene is possibly TRBD1 (5 bases). Germline CDR1 reads DFQATT; CDR2 reads SNEGSKA (reference sequence). Trimming left V 0 bases short and J 3 bases short, with 15 bases between. The CDR3 is 15 amino acids. CDR3 bases: TGCAGTGCTAGAGATTGGGGCAGGGTGGGCTACGAGCAGTACTTC. Translated, it gives CSARDWGRVGYEQYF.

This clonotype was counted only a few times. This sequence joins TRBV3-1 and TRBJ2-7; D is perhaps TRBD2 (6 bases). Trimming stripped 10 bases from V and 2 bases from J, with 12 bases between. The CDR3 totals 12 residues. Per germline, CDR1 LGHDT and CDR2 YNNKEL (reference sequence). For the CDR3, the DNA is TGTGCCACTACGGGAGCTGCCTACGAGCAGTACTTC. Protein sequence: CATTGAAYEQYF.

The chain joins TRBV7-2 to TRBJ1-4; D ambiguous. The CDR3 consists of 13 residues. The V and J ends lost 5 bases and 8 bases respectively, with 12 bases between them. CDR1 and CDR2 (germline): SGHTA, FQGNSA. CDR3 bases: TGTGCCAGCAGCCAGCCGATGGGAGAAAAACTGTTTTTT. The encoded protein is CASSQPMGEKLFF.

This clonotype was seen a few times. V gene TRBV13 combines with J gene TRBJ2-5; TRBD1 might be the D (5 bases). The CDR3 runs 13 residues. V was pared by 8 bases and J by 2 bases, with 12 bases between. CDR1 and CDR2 from the germline V gene are PRHDT and FYEKMQ (reference sequence). DNA for the CDR3: TGTGCCAGCCGTGGGGCCCCGCAAGAGACCCAGTACTTC. Translated: CASRGAPQETQYF.

V is TRBV4-3 and J is TRBJ2-1, with 9 bases that match TRBD2. The CDR3 loop spans 16 amino acids. V lost 3 bases, J lost 6 bases, and 9 bases stayed unmatched. Germline V lookup: CDR1 LGHNA, CDR2 YSLEER. The CDR3 DNA is TGCGCCAGCAGCCAGGCCAGCGGGGGGCTGGGCAATGAGCAGTTCTTC. It encodes CASSQASGGLGNEQFF.

Only a few counts were recorded for this clonotype. The V and J genes are TRBV20-1 and TRBJ2-1; D call uncertain. The CDR3 has 15 amino acids. Germline CDR1 reads DFQATT; CDR2 reads SNEGSKA (reference sequence). With 3 bases removed from V and 4 bases from J, the gap between germline ends came to 16 bases. The CDR3 coding sequence is TGCAGTGCTAGTGGGCCTAGGGCGTGGTACAATGAGCAGTTCTTC. Translated, it gives CSASGPRAWYNEQFF.

As for this clonotype: This may be a read error, as it is one base from a much larger clone. This chain joins TRBV14 and TRBJ2-7; D not certain. This CDR3 has 15 amino acids. In germline, CDR1 is SGHDN, CDR2 FVKESK. The ends were cut back, 0 bases at V and 10 bases at J, with 19 bases in the middle. Here the CDR3 DNA reads TGTGCCAGCAGCCAAGAGGCCATTTCCCGAGAGGCCCAGTACTTC. Protein: CASSQEAISREAQYF.

The chain links TRBV7-2 to TRBJ2-1; 11 bases are shared with TRBD2. Looked up from germline, CDR1 is SGHTA and CDR2 is FQGNSA. Unmatched junction bases numbered 6, after V lost 1 base and J lost 7 bases. The CDR3 totals 16 residues. CDR3 sequence reads: CASSLGSSGGQNEQFF. In DNA form, the CDR3 reads TGTGCCAGCAGCTTAGGGTCTAGCGGGGGGCAAAATGAGCAGTTCTTC.

The chain is built from TRBV25-1 and TRBJ2-1; maybe TRBD2 (6 bases). With 3 bases removed from V and 2 bases from J, the gap between germline ends came to 17 bases. The germline CDR1 and CDR2 sequences are MGHDK and SYGVNS. The CDR3 loop spans 17 amino acids. The CDR3 loop reads CASSDTARRATYNEQFF. The CDR3 DNA follows: TGTGCCAGCAGTGATACAGCACGGAGGGCTACCTACAATGAGCAGTTCTTC.

V and J are TRBV30 and TRBJ1-4; D is unclear. The ends were cut back, 0 bases at V and 4 bases at J, with 9 bases in the middle. Germline assignment: CDR1 GTSNPN and CDR2 SVGIG (reference sequence). The CDR3 is 14 amino acids. The CDR3 here is CAWSVSWINEKLFF. CDR3 coding DNA: TGTGCCTGGAGTGTGAGTTGGATTAATGAAAAACTGTTTTTT.

The J gene is TRBJ2-4, the V gene TRBV11-3; D could derive from TRBD1 or TRBD2 (5 bases each). Near its end, the DNA agrees better with TRBJ2-7, so the J call may be wrong. The CDR3 runs to 14 residues. Germline V gene lookup returns CDR1 SGHNT and CDR2 YENEEA. This CDR3 reads CASSRTGTTYEQYF. As DNA, the CDR3 is TGTGCCAGCAGCCGTACCGGGACCACCTACGAGCAGTACTTC.

Only a few counts were recorded for this clonotype. The chain uses TRBV5-5 and TRBJ2-6, with 9 bases matching TRBD1. Germline V gene sequence: CDR1 SGHKS, CDR2 YYEKEE (reference sequence). The CDR3 runs to 19 residues. The ends lost 4 bases at V and 0 bases at J; junction bases unmatched: 11. CDR3 residues: CASSGDRATSFSGANVLTF. Written as DNA, the CDR3 is TGTGCCAGCAGCGGGGACAGGGCTACCTCATTCTCTGGGGCCAACGTCCTGACTTTC.